This T cell receptor (beta chain) was captured in a study of metastatic and nonmetastatic thyroid tumors. Study summary: Thyroid patients, malignant and benign, had repertoires compared across blood and tumor or nodule tissue. Overall study results and limits: Benign nodules reportedly had significantly lower TCR beta diversity than malignant thyroid tumors in blood and tumor.

About this clone itself: Its antigen is unknown. This may stem from a read error, because a much larger clone lies one nucleotide away.

Thyroid surgery was preceded by no treatment in any patient. In the original analysis: A papillary thyroid cancer distant-metastasis classifier was built from CDR3 differences across clinicopathological groups. Via MiXCR, TCRdb re-called the PCR reads. These V and J calls rely on TCRdb rather than the paper's analysis. This sample has tens of thousands of clones, with around 12% found just once. The CDR3 consists of 14 residues. This clonotype was sampled from a female donor with papillary thyroid cancer or a benign thyroid nodule (not recorded which). Some clones in this sample may be carry-over from other donors' samples. This chain uses TRBV12-3 or TRBV12-4 with TRBJ2-1; D uncertain. Sequencing used tumor tissue. The CDR3 spells CDSSLLSDPKFSFF. The CDR3 nucleotides are TGTGACAGCAGCCTTTTGTCGGATCCCAAGTTTTCGTTCTTC.